One and the same sample provided the 31 T cell receptor beta chains below, sequenced in a study of blood T cells in healthy people across ages. Using a J-beta primer mix together with a sample-barcoded 5' primer, a second PCR was run for about 6 to 12 cycles. MiXCR, applied by TCRdb to the 5' RACE reads, yields one record per CDR3 protein. The sample holds roughly 700,000 distinct CDR3 sequences, 45% to 50% seen once. Sequencing used blood. The receptors stem from a woman aged 60-75 years in good health.

This clonotype was detected a few times. This rearrangement joins TRBV4-3 to TRBJ2-7; 11 bases are a match to TRBD2. Germline V gene data show CDR1 as LGHNA and CDR2 as YSLEER. This CDR3 is 18 amino acids long. With 0 bases clipped from V and 2 bases from J, the junction kept 9 bases outside the gene matches. CDR3 DNA: TGCGCCAGCAGCCAAGATCCCGGACTAGCGGGCCTCCCCTACGAGCAGTACTTC. Translation: CASSQDPGLAGLPYEQYF.

This clonotype showed up just a few times. The chain is built from TRBV7-2 and TRBJ2-7; 10 bases align to TRBD2. The CDR3 runs 14 residues. Germline-derived CDR1 and CDR2 are SGHTA and FQGNSA. V lost 8 bases and J lost 6; bases outside the gene matches: 10. The CDR3 bases are TGTGCCAGCGCCCCTAGCGGGAGTGTGGGCGAGCAGTACTTC. This encodes CASAPSGSVGEQYF.

J is TRBJ1-2 and V is TRBV25-1; TRBD1 aligns across 9 bases. Germline V gives CDR1 MGHDK, CDR2 SYGVNS. The V segment lost 2 bases and the J segment 2 bases; nucleotides outside the gene matches: 3. The CDR3 contains 15 residues. CDR3 region: CASSEPGTGNYGYTF. Here the CDR3 DNA reads TGTGCCAGCAGTGAACCAGGGACAGGGAACTATGGCTACACCTTC.

The chain is built from TRBV29-1 and TRBJ2-1, with D possibly matching TRBD2 (5 bases). V lost 4 bases to trimming and J lost 5 bases, with 15 bases between them. The CDR3 contains 14 residues. The germline gives CDR1 SQVTM, CDR2 ANQGSEA. The CDR3 DNA reads TGCAGCGTTGCCCTGACTAACGGGCACAATGAGCAGTTCTTC. Protein product: CSVALTNGHNEQFF.

The chain has TRBV4-2 and TRBJ2-2; 10 nucleotides match TRBD2. J lost 0 bases, V lost 1 base, and 8 bases had no gene match. The CDR3 covers 19 residues. Germline CDR1 LGHNA, CDR2 YNFKEQ. The CDR3 sequence: CASSQVVPTSGANTGELFF. The CDR3 DNA follows: TGTGCCAGCAGCCAAGTTGTCCCTACTAGCGGGGCGAACACCGGGGAGCTGTTTTTT.

The chain carries TRBV10-2 and TRBJ2-3; 10 bases agree with TRBD1. Germline CDR1 reads WSHSY; CDR2 reads SAAADI. The CDR3 length is 16 residues. V dropped 4 bases and J dropped 3; count of bases not matched to a gene: 7. The CDR3 DNA is TGCGCCAGCAGTGGTCGGACAGGGGGAAGGACAGATACGCAGTATTTT. Translated, it gives CASSGRTGGRTDTQYF.

The chain links TRBV3-1 to TRBJ1-6, with 10 nucleotides matching TRBD1. Losses at the gene ends were 3 bases for V and 9 bases for J; bases not matched to a gene: 5. The CDR3 is 15 amino acids. CDR1 is LGHDT and CDR2 is YNNKEL in the germline V gene (reference sequence). The CDR3 bases are TGTGCCAGCAGCCAGGGGGACAGGGGCACTTCACCCCTCCACTTT. This translates into CASSQGDRGTSPLHF.

The chain couples TRBV7-6 to TRBJ2-1, with D perhaps matching TRBD1 (5 bases). Germline V gene lookup returns CDR1 SGHVS and CDR2 FNYEAQ. Trimming removed 9 bases from V and 5 bases from J, with 11 bases in between. The length of the CDR3 is 12 residues. CDR3 sequence: CASRGLHNEQFF. The CDR3, as DNA: TGTGCCAGTAGGGGTTTACACAATGAGCAGTTCTTC.

The chain uses TRBV5-1 and TRBJ2-1; TRBD2 matches 8 bases. This CDR3 region has 15 residues. Trimming took 7 bases from V and 2 from J; bases not matched to a gene: 8. CDR1 is SGHRS and CDR2 is YFSETQ in the germline V gene. CDR3 region: CASLQGGGTYNEQFF. The CDR3 DNA sequence: TGCGCCAGCCTTCAAGGCGGGGGGACCTACAATGAGCAGTTCTTC. The full variable domain, in which reference TRBV5-1 and TRBJ2-1 provide the parts outside the CDR3, is KAGVTQTPRYLIKTRGQQVTLSCSPISGHRSVSWYQQTPGQGLQFLFEYFSETQRNKGNFPGRFSGRQFSNSRSEMNVSTLELGDSALYLCASLQGGGTYNEQFFGPGTRLTVL.

This clonotype has ten or more counts. The gene calls are TRBV9 and TRBJ2-5; TRBD1 is a possible D gene (6 bases). The CDR3 is 14 amino acids. V was shortened by 5 bases and J by 2 bases, with 13 bases between the two germline ends. The germline V gene has CDR1 SGDLS and CDR2 YYNGEE. CDR3 protein: CASSETGTQETQYF. CDR3 nucleotide sequence: TGTGCCAGCAGTGAAACAGGGACGCAAGAGACCCAGTACTTC.

The rearrangement uses TRBV7-2 and TRBJ2-1, with 15 bases that match TRBD2. The end of the DNA aligns better with TRBJ2-7, so the J call may be wrong. The CDR3 runs 18 residues. Germline V gives CDR1 SGHTA, CDR2 FQGNSA. CDR3 in DNA: TGTGCCAGCAGCTCCGGACTAGCGGGAGGGCGGGGGTACAATGAGCAGTACTTC. It translates to CASSSGLAGGRGYNEQYF.

This clonotype was found once. This chain joins TRBV7-2 and TRBJ2-1; TRBD2 aligns across 9 bases. CDR1 and CDR2 from the germline V gene are SGHTA and FQGNSA. The CDR3 extends over 14 amino acids. V shed 5 bases and J 8 bases; nucleotides not matched to a gene: 7. CDR3 nucleotides: TGTGCCAGCAGCGATAGCGGGAGAGGCGATGAGCAGTTCTTC. Translation gives CASSDSGRGDEQFF.

This clonotype was observed a few times. V is TRBV20-1 and J is TRBJ2-5; 13 bases match TRBD2. In germline, CDR1 is DFQATT, CDR2 SNEGSKA (reference sequence). CDR3 length: 15 residues. V shed 5 bases and J 5 bases; nucleotides not matched to a gene: 8. The CDR3 here is CSAGWTSGSGETQYF. Written as DNA, the CDR3 is TGCAGTGCTGGATGGACTAGCGGGAGCGGCGAGACCCAGTACTTC.

Regarding this clonotype: One junction end disagrees with the germline gene, perhaps due to a read error. The chain employs TRBV7-2 and TRBJ2-7; 10 bases are shared with TRBD2. This CDR3 has 16 residues. Per the germline V gene, CDR1 is SGHTA and CDR2 is FQGNSA. CDR3 in DNA: TGTGCCGGCAGCTTAGCGGGGACTAGCGAAACCTACGAGCAGTACTTC. This translates into CAGSLAGTSETYEQYF.

This clonotype was seen a handful of times. The genes are TRBV29-1 and TRBJ2-5; 7 positions agree with TRBD1. Germline CDR1 and CDR2: SQVTM and ANQGSEA. The length of the CDR3 is 14 residues. V trimming: 7 bases; J trimming: 2 bases; junction bases outside the gene matches: 10. This CDR3 reads CSANRGQAQETQYF. The CDR3 DNA follows: TGCAGCGCCAACCGAGGACAGGCGCAAGAGACCCAGTACTTC.

The rearrangement joins TRBV6-5 to TRBJ1-3, with 9 bases that match TRBD1. The trim removed 0 bases at V and 1 base at J, leaving 1 base unmatched. Germline CDR1 is MNHEY and CDR2 is SVGAGI. The CDR3 has 16 amino acids. The CDR3 DNA follows: TGTGCCAGCAGTTACTCGGGACAGGGTTCTGGAAACACCATATATTTT. Its translation is CASSYSGQGSGNTIYF.

V usage is TRBV10-3 and J usage is TRBJ2-1, with D tentatively TRBD1 or TRBD2 (5 bases each). Germline V gene lookup returns CDR1 ENHRY and CDR2 SYGVKD. This CDR3 has 16 amino acids. V lost 6 bases to trimming and J lost 0 bases, with 15 bases between them. The CDR3 sequence is CAISDRDGSSYNEQFF. CDR3 DNA: TGTGCCATCAGCGATAGGGACGGCAGCTCCTACAATGAGCAGTTCTTC.

This chain links TRBV7-9 with TRBJ2-3; 8 nucleotides agree with TRBD2. CDR1 is SEHNR, CDR2 FQNEAQ, per germline (reference sequence). The CDR3 runs to 17 residues. V lost 4 bases and J lost 6; bases outside the gene matches: 15. CDR3 bases: TGTGCCAGCAGCTCCCACTTGCGGGGGGCCAGTTGGGATACGCAGTATTTT. Protein product: CASSSHLRGASWDTQYF.

The chain links TRBV11-3 to TRBJ2-7; unclear D gene. CDR1 is SGHNT and CDR2 is YENEEA in the germline V gene. V was cut by 5 bases and J by 7 bases, with 15 bases left in between. The CDR3 length is 13 residues. The chain's CDR3 is CASSRGRPGEQYF. The CDR3 DNA sequence: TGTGCCAGCAGCCGAGGCCGCCCAGGTGAGCAGTACTTC.

CDR3 sequence: CSAVTATGELFF. DNA of the CDR3: TGCAGCGCCGTGACAGCCACCGGGGAGCTGTTTTTT. The V gene is TRBV29-1, the J gene TRBJ2-2; D perhaps matches TRBD1 (5 bases). The CDR3 runs 12 residues. Germline V gene data show CDR1 as SQVTM and CDR2 as ANQGSEA. The V and J ends lost 7 bases and 4 bases respectively, with 10 bases between them.

This clonotype was seen a single time. This chain joins TRBV20-1 and TRBJ2-1, with 10 positions matching TRBD2. The V and J ends lost 0 bases and 4 bases, in that order; junction bases with no gene match: 6. Looked up from germline, CDR1 is DFQATT and CDR2 is SNEGSKA (reference sequence). This CDR3 is 16 amino acids long. This CDR3 is CSARDSGTSAYNEQFF. The DNA for the CDR3 is TGCAGTGCTAGAGATTCCGGGACTAGCGCTTACAATGAGCAGTTCTTC.

This clonotype appeared a single time. The gene calls are TRBV5-6 and TRBJ2-2; D might be TRBD1 (6 bases). Trimming took off 1 base at V and 4 bases at J, with 20 bases between the two ends. Per germline, CDR1 SGHDT and CDR2 YYEEEE. This CDR3 comprises 18 residues. The CDR3 protein is CASSLFFGWGPGTGELFF. The CDR3 bases are TGTGCCAGCAGCTTGTTCTTTGGATGGGGGCCGGGCACCGGGGAGCTGTTTTTT.

For this clonotype: At one end, the junction sequence differs from germline, possibly due to a read error. The V gene is TRBV20-1, the J gene TRBJ2-7; D is uncertain. Germline V CDR1 and CDR2: DFQATT, SNEGSKA (reference sequence). There are 11 residues in the CDR3. CDR3 DNA sequence: TGCAGTGCCGAGGACCAGTACGAGCAGTCCTTC. Amino acid sequence: CSAEDQYEQSF.

J is TRBJ2-5 and V is TRBV28; tentative D call: TRBD2 (6 bases). TRBJ2-7 matches the DNA end more closely, so the J call is doubtful. Germline V gives CDR1 MDHEN, CDR2 SYDVKM. This CDR3 has 14 residues. The CDR3 DNA reads as TGTGCCAGCAGTTTCCGGGGACTTCTAGACGAGCAGTACTTC. Protein sequence: CASSFRGLLDEQYF.

This clonotype occurred a few times. CDR3 loop: CASRPGQSLYEQYF. In DNA, the CDR3 is TGTGCCAGCAGACCCGGACAGAGTCTCTACGAGCAGTACTTC. The chain combines TRBV6-5 with TRBJ2-7; TRBD1 might be the D (6 bases). The CDR3 length is 14 residues. Germline CDR1 is MNHEY and CDR2 is SVGAGI. Trimming left V 6 bases short and J 3 bases short, with 15 bases between.

This clonotype has just a few counts. The chain links TRBV7-9 to TRBJ1-4; no definite D call. The CDR3 has 14 residues. Germline-derived CDR1 and CDR2 are SEHNR and FQNEAQ (reference sequence). V lost 6 bases and J 10 bases, leaving 18 bases between the germline ends. The CDR3 is CASSPLGRERKLFF. For the CDR3, the DNA is TGTGCCAGCAGTCCCCTGGGCCGAGAGAGAAAACTGTTTTTT.

This clonotype was observed a handful of times. The CDR3 sequence: CSVEEPRDEQYF. The CDR3 region has the DNA TGCAGCGTTGAGGAACCCAGGGATGAGCAGTACTTC. The V call is TRBV29-1, the J call TRBJ2-7; a weak D match, TRBD1 (5 bases). The CDR3 sequence is 12 residues long. CDR1 and CDR2 (germline): SQVTM, ANQGSEA. The V and J ends lost 3 bases and 7 bases respectively, with 13 bases between them.

DNA of the CDR3: TGTGCCAGCAGCTTATCCACGATCAGCACAGATACGCAGTATTTT. Amino acid sequence: CASSLSTISTDTQYF. The J gene is TRBJ2-3, the V gene TRBV12-3 or TRBV12-4; D uncertain. CDR3 size: 15 residues. V shed 6 bases and J shed 0 bases, with 13 bases lying between them.

The rearrangement uses TRBV4-2 and TRBJ1-5, with 8 bases matching TRBD1. Germline V CDR1 and CDR2: LGHNA, YNFKEQ. J lost 0 bases, V lost 0 bases, and 4 bases had no gene match. The CDR3 loop spans 17 amino acids. CDR3 coding DNA: TGTGCCAGCAGCCAAGATAAGGGGACAGGTAGCAATCAGCCCCAGCATTTT. Amino acids: CASSQDKGTGSNQPQHF.

The J gene is TRBJ1-1, the V gene TRBV28; the D gene is possibly TRBD1 (5 bases). CDR1 is MDHEN, CDR2 SYDVKM, per germline. The ends were cut back, 6 bases at V and 8 bases at J, with 22 bases in the middle. This CDR3 comprises 15 residues. The CDR3: CASSPTGGVRMEAFF. CDR3 DNA sequence: TGTGCCAGCAGCCCGACGGGGGGGGTGCGGATGGAAGCTTTCTTT.

As for this clonotype: Possible read error: a much larger clone is one base away. The V gene is TRBV20-1, the J gene TRBJ2-1, with 10 positions matching TRBD2. The length of the CDR3 is 14 residues. Germline V gives CDR1 DFQATT, CDR2 SNEGSKA (reference sequence). V gave up 5 bases and J gave up 13 bases; unmatched junction bases: 14. The CDR3 loop is CSAGRTSGEETQFF. The DNA of the CDR3 is TGCAGTGCTGGCAGGACTAGCGGAGAAGAGACCCAGTTCTTC.